Listed below are T cell receptor beta chains from one sample, sequenced in a study of T cell repertoires in cytomegalovirus infection. No cognate antigen is known for these TCRs. TCRdb reprocessed the reads via MiXCR and lists one record per CDR3 protein. Of approximately 1,000,000 distinct CDR3 sequences in the sample, roughly 30% were seen once. The sample in question was cultured CD8+ T cells from PBMCs, obtained from culture after CMV antigen stimulation. These receptors came from a human donor in good health (CMV status not recorded). Some clones in this sample may be carry-over from other donors' samples. Both conserved end residues are part of each CDR3. Fields, in order: CDR3 length, D gene, V gene, J gene, clone size, CDR3 DNA, CDR3 protein. The D gene is left open where the match is weak. Clone size is shown for a subset of rows, as once, few, many or a class of expanded clone.

15	TRBD2	TRBV7-8	TRBJ2-5	many	TGTGCCAGCAGCTTAAACCACGGGGGGGTGATGGCCCAGTACTTC	CASSLNHGGVMAQYF
16	NA	TRBV5-4	TRBJ2-5	NA	TGTGCCAGCAGCTGGGAGGCAGTCCCCAAACGGGAGACCCAGTACTTC	CASSWEAVPKRETQYF
17	TRBD1	TRBV6-2/TRBV6-3	TRBJ2-2	few	TGTGCCAGCAGTTACACCCGGGACAGGGGTTGGTCCGGGGAGCTGTTTTTT	CASSYTRDRGWSGELFF
18	TRBD1	TRBV6-1	TRBJ2-6	NA	TGTGCCAGCAGGGGGGCGGACAGGATAAAACCTGGGGCCAACGTCCTGACTTTC	CASRGADRIKPGANVLTF
16	TRBD2	TRBV6-2/TRBV6-3	TRBJ2-3	once	TGTGCCAGCAGTTACAGGGGCGGGGGGGCCGAAGATACGCAGTATTTT	CASSYRGGGAEDTQYF
15	NA	TRBV19	TRBJ1-1	NA	TGTGCCTGTAGTATTCTGGGACCGTCAGACACTGAAGCTTTCTTT	CACSILGPSDTEAFF
13	TRBD1	TRBV15	TRBJ2-1	NA	TGTGCCACCAGGGCTACAGGGGCTACTGAGCAGTTCTTC	CATRATGATEQFF
15	TRBD2	TRBV10-3	TRBJ2-1	NA	TGTGCCATCAGTGAGGGGACTAGCGGGTACAATGAGCAGTTCTTC	CAISEGTSGYNEQFF
17	TRBD2	TRBV4-1	TRBJ2-5	NA	TGCGCCAGCAGCCAGCGGGCAGCGGGGGGGCTGCAAGAGACCCAGTACTTC	CASSQRAAGGLQETQYF
16	NA	TRBV15	TRBJ2-2	NA	TGTGCCACCAGCCGCACCGGGACACCCGACACCGGGGAGCTGTTTTTT	CATSRTGTPDTGELFF
15	NA	TRBV7-9	TRBJ1-2	few	TGTGCCAGCAGCTTACCCAGGGACCTGGACTATGGCTACACCTTC	CASSLPRDLDYGYTF
13	NA	TRBV29-1	TRBJ2-2	NA	TGCAGCGTTGTAGTGACCAACACCGGGGAGCTGTTTTTT	CSVVVTNTGELFF
16	TRBD1	TRBV7-9	TRBJ2-3	NA	TGTGCCAGCAGCTCTGCCGGGACAGGGAGCACAGATACGCAGTATTTT	CASSSAGTGSTDTQYF
15	TRBD1	TRBV12-3/TRBV12-4	TRBJ2-2	few	TGTGCCAGCAGTTTTACAGGGGGCCCGGCCGGGGAGCTGTTTTTT	CASSFTGGPAGELFF
15	NA	TRBV28	TRBJ1-1	NA	TGTGCCAGCAGTTTATATATCGGCCGGAACACTGAAGCTTTCTTT	CASSLYIGRNTEAFF
15	NA	TRBV7-3	TRBJ2-1	NA	TGTGCCAGCAGTAGCACAGGGAGTTCGTTCAATGAGCAGTTCTTC	CASSSTGSSFNEQFF
14	NA	TRBV19	TRBJ1-1	NA	TGTGCCAGTAGTATGCCGGGGTATGGTACTGAAGCTTTCTTT	CASSMPGYGTEAFF
13	NA	TRBV12-3/TRBV12-4	TRBJ1-1	NA	TGTGCCAGCAGATCGGACAGAGGCCCTGAAGCTTTCTTT	CASRSDRGPEAFF
14	NA	TRBV19	TRBJ1-2	NA	TGTGCCAGTAGTCCGCTACAGAGTAGCTATGGCTACACCTTC	CASSPLQSSYGYTF
15	NA	TRBV28	TRBJ1-5	once	TGTGCCAGCAGTTTCGGCCCGTTTAGCAATCAGCCCCAGCATTTT	CASSFGPFSNQPQHF
17	TRBD1	TRBV6-1	TRBJ1-5	NA	TGTGCCAGCAGTGTGGAACCGGGACAGGCATTTAATCAGCCCCAGCATTTT	CASSVEPGQAFNQPQHF
15	TRBD1	TRBV15	TRBJ2-1	few	TGTGCCACCGGACATTCAGGGGGCCGGGATAATGAGCAGTTCTTC	CATGHSGGRDNEQFF
17	TRBD2	TRBV6-5	TRBJ2-1	few	TGTGCCAGCAGTTTGACTAGCGGGGGGGCCAAGAACAATGAGCAGTTCTTC	CASSLTSGGAKNNEQFF
14	NA	TRBV29-1	TRBJ2-1	NA	TGCAGCGTTGGAGGACCGAGCTCCTACAATGAGCAGTTCTTC	CSVGGPSSYNEQFF
12	NA	TRBV10-3	TRBJ1-1	few	TGTGCCATCAGCCAGGGTTCCACTGAAGCTTTCTTT	CAISQGSTEAFF
16	NA	TRBV7-9	TRBJ1-2	many	TGTGCCAGCAGCTTAGCGGGAGAGGGATGGATCTATGGCTACACCTTC	CASSLAGEGWIYGYTF
16	NA	TRBV7-9	TRBJ1-5	NA	TGTGCCAGCAGCTACGAGGGGCTGGGGGGCAATCAGCCCCAGCATTTT	CASSYEGLGGNQPQHF
17	TRBD2	TRBV7-8	TRBJ2-1	NA	TGTGCCAGCAGCTTATACGCCAGGACTAGCAGGGATAATGAGCAGTTCTTC	CASSLYARTSRDNEQFF
14	TRBD1	TRBV4-1	TRBJ2-1	NA	TGCGCCAGCAGCCCCGGACAGGGTGGAAGTGAGCAGTTCTTC	CASSPGQGGSEQFF
15	NA	TRBV7-2	TRBJ2-1	many	TGTGCCAGCAGCTTACGGCAGTTAAACTACAATGAGCAGTTCTTC	CASSLRQLNYNEQFF
14	NA	TRBV12-5	TRBJ1-1	few	TGTGCTAATCAACTGGGGATTGGGGACACTGAAGCTTTCTTT	CANQLGIGDTEAFF
15	NA	TRBV7-9	TRBJ2-2	few	TGTGCCAGCAGCTTAGCGCTGGGGGTCACCGGGGAGCTGTTTTTT	CASSLALGVTGELFF
15	TRBD2	TRBV20-1	TRBJ2-1	NA	TGCAGTGCTACATCTAGCGGGGCCTCCTACAATGAGCAGTTCTTC	CSATSSGASYNEQFF
15	TRBD1	TRBV15	TRBJ1-2	NA	TGTGCCACCAGCAGTCCCGGGACAGGTACAAATGGCTACACCTTC	CATSSPGTGTNGYTF
16	TRBD1	TRBV7-2	TRBJ1-5	few	TGTGCCAGCAGCGTGGACAGGGTAGGCGTTGATCAGCCCCAGCATTTT	CASSVDRVGVDQPQHF
12	NA	TRBV7-9	TRBJ1-5	many	TGTGCCAGCAGCTTATCAGGCGAGCCCCAGCATTTT	CASSLSGEPQHF
16	TRBD2	TRBV27	TRBJ2-1	NA	TGTGCCAGCCTCCCCGAGAGTAGCGGGGGGGAGGATGAGCAGTTCTTC	CASLPESSGGEDEQFF
16	TRBD2	TRBV7-9	TRBJ2-5	NA	TGTGCCAGCAGCCTTGGACTAGCGGCCTACCAAGAGACCCAGTACTTC	CASSLGLAAYQETQYF
14	NA	TRBV9	TRBJ2-3	NA	TGTGCCAGCAGCGAGACAGCTAGCACAGATACGCAGTATTTT	CASSETASTDTQYF
13	NA	TRBV5-4	TRBJ2-1	NA	TGTGCCAGCACCGACATTTCCGGGGATGAGCAGTTCTTC	CASTDISGDEQFF
15	TRBD1	TRBV19	TRBJ1-5	NA	TGTGCCAGTAGTACTACAGGGGGCACCAATCAGCCCCAGCATTTT	CASSTTGGTNQPQHF